This paragraph reports one T cell receptor (beta chain). What it binds is unknown. Profiled with immunoSEQ multiplex PCR; TCRdb holds only in-frame clones, not every one. The table has some 80,000 clones, about 88% seen once. These data belong to a study of OX40 agonist ivuxolimab in advanced cancers. Study information: Patients were dosed with the agonistic anti-OX40 (CD134) antibody ivuxolimab. All patients had ivuxolimab intravenously every 2 weeks at 0.01 to 10 mg/kg. General observations from the study: With doses of 0.1 to 3.0 mg/kg, CD4+ and CD8+ blood T cells had undergone clonal expansion by week 6. In the expanded peripheral T cells, antigen specificity was never determined.

CDR3 length: 15 residues. The V and J ends lost 0 bases and 4 bases, in that order; junction bases with no gene match: 4. Germline V gives CDR1 SGHRS, CDR2 YFSETQ. The chain joins TRBV5-1 to TRBJ2-3; 8 bases map to TRBD2. The sequence derives from an adult with an advanced solid tumor such as melanoma, head and neck, liver or kidney cancer. The sample was CD4+ or CD8+ T cells sorted from blood, taken in a trial of the OX40 agonist ivuxolimab. Here the CDR3 reads CASSLARGGADTQYF. The CDR3 DNA follows: TGCGCCAGCAGCTTGGCCCGGGGGGGGGCAGATACGCAGTATTTT.